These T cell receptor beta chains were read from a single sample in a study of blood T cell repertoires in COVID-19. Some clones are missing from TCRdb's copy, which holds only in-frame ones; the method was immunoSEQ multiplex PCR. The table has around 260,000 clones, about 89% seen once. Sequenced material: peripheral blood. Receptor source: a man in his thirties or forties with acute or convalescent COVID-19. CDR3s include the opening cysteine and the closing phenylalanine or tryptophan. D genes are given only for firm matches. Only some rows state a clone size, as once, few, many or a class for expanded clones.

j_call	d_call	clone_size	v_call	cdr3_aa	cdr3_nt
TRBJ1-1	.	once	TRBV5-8	CASSYQTDEAFF	TGTGCCAGCAGCTACCAGACAGATGAAGCTTTCTTT
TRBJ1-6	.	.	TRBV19	CASSIGTASPLHF	TGTGCCAGTAGTATAGGGACAGCTTCACCCCTCCACTTT
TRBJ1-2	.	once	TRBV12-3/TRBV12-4	CASSLQATYGYTF	TGTGCCAGCAGTTTGCAGGCGACCTATGGCTACACCTTC
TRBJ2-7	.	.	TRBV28	CASSFSKGVSYEQYF	TGTGCCAGCAGTTTCTCTAAGGGGGTCTCCTACGAGCAGTACTTC
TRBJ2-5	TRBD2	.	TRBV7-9	CASSPGTSGRGSGETQYF	TGTGCCAGCAGCCCGGGGACTAGCGGGAGGGGCAGCGGAGAGACCCAGTACTTC
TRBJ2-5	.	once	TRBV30	CAWSRGAGGETQYF	TGTGCCTGGAGCCGCGGCGCGGGTGGAGAGACCCAGTACTTC
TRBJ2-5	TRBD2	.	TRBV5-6	CASSFTSGSKETQYF	TGTGCCAGCAGCTTCACTAGCGGGAGCAAAGAGACCCAGTACTTC
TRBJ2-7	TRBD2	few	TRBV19	CASSTTSGIYEQYF	TGTGCCAGTAGTACGACTAGCGGAATCTACGAGCAGTACTTC
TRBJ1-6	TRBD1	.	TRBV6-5	CAGQGLSYNSPLHF	TGTGCCGGACAGGGGCTAAGCTATAATTCACCCCTCCACTTT
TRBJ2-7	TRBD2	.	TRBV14	CASSPWAGGAYEQYF	TGTGCCAGCAGCCCCTGGGCGGGAGGGGCCTACGAGCAGTACTTC
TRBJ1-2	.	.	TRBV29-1	CSVATGMGKSYTF	TGCAGCGTTGCCACAGGGATGGGTAAGAGCTACACCTTC
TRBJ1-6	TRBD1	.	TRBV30	CAWSLTGEGSPLHF	TGTGCCTGGAGCCTAACAGGGGAAGGATCACCCCTCCACTTT
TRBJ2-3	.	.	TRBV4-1	CASSQDRVGDTQYF	TGCGCCAGCAGCCAAGATCGGGTGGGAGATACGCAGTATTTT
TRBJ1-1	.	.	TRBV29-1	CSVDRLPDTEAFF	TGCAGCGTTGATCGCCTCCCAGACACTGAAGCTTTCTTT
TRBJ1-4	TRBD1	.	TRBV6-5	CASSYQGAANEKLFF	TGTGCCAGCAGTTACCAGGGGGCGGCTAATGAAAAACTGTTTTTT
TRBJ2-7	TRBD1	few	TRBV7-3	CASSLKGTGPSYEQYF	TGTGCCAGCAGCTTAAAGGGGACAGGACCTTCCTACGAGCAGTACTTC
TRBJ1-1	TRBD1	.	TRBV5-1	CASSAPGTGGVMNTEAFF	TGCGCCAGCAGCGCCCCCGGGACAGGGGGAGTCATGAACACTGAAGCTTTCTTT
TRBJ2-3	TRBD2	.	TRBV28	CASKVGGFTDTQYF	TGTGCCAGCAAGGTCGGGGGGTTCACAGATACGCAGTATTTT
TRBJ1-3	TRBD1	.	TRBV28	CASSPGSSAGTGNTIYF	TGTGCCAGCAGTCCAGGATCGTCTGCCGGGACAGGGAACACCATATATTTT
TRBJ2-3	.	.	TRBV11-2	CASSLVGGRDTQYF	TGTGCCAGCAGCTTAGTTGGAGGGAGAGATACGCAGTATTTT
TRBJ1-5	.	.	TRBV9	CASSVGQGGYQPQHF	TGTGCCAGCAGCGTAGGGCAGGGTGGTTATCAGCCCCAGCATTTT
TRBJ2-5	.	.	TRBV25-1	CASSEYMVVRETQYF	TGTGCCAGCAGTGAATATATGGTGGTGCGGGAGACCCAGTACTTC
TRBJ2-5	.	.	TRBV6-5	CASSKDYLGTQYF	TGTGCCAGCAGTAAGGACTATCTTGGGACCCAGTACTTC